A single sample gave rise to the 26 T cell receptor beta chains below, sequenced in a study of cytomegalovirus exposure and HLA in healthy donors. Sequencing was performed with immunoSEQ multiplex PCR; in TCRdb, only in-frame clones are kept and a portion is missing. Among 150,000 to 180,000 clones listed, about 86% were seen once. Sequenced sample: PBMCs. The receptors derive from a human donor in good health.

The rearrangement joins TRBV4-2 to TRBJ2-1; no firm D call. Trimming stripped 0 bases from V and 1 base from J, with 10 bases between. The germline gives CDR1 LGHNA, CDR2 YNFKEQ. CDR3 length equals 16 residues. The chain's CDR3 is CASSQDLRRSYNEQFF. Written as DNA, the CDR3 is TGTGCCAGCAGCCAAGATCTCCGGAGATCCTACAATGAGCAGTTCTTC.

The rearrangement uses TRBV6-1 and TRBJ1-1; unclear D gene. Germline CDR1 reads MNHNS; CDR2 reads SASEGT. V was clipped by 3 bases and J by 10 bases, with 9 bases between them. The CDR3 covers 11 residues. The CDR3 loop reads CASSDRTLAFF. The DNA for the CDR3 is TGTGCCAGCAGTGATAGGACTTTAGCTTTCTTT.

CDR3 DNA: TGTGCCAGCAGTGAACGGTTGATTCTGAACACTGAAGCTTTCTTT. Encoded protein: CASSERLILNTEAFF. The rearrangement joins TRBV6-1 to TRBJ1-1, with D hard to call. The V gene's germline CDR1 is MNHNS and CDR2 SASEGT. V was trimmed by 2 bases and J by 0 bases, leaving 10 bases between them. The CDR3 totals 15 residues.

In this sample, this clone turned up once. This chain links TRBV19 with TRBJ2-5; 8 bases are shared with TRBD1. Germline CDR1 and CDR2: LNHDA and SQIVND (reference sequence). J gave up 5 bases and V 4 bases, and 9 bases lay outside the gene matches. The CDR3 sequence is 15 residues long. The CDR3 DNA is TGTGCCAGTAGTACGACAGGGGTCGGTACGGAGACCCAGTACTTC. It codes for CASSTTGVGTETQYF.

The chain has TRBV4-3 and TRBJ1-2; the D gene is possibly TRBD1 (5 bases). The V and J ends lost 0 bases and 7 bases respectively, with 15 bases between them. The germline V gene has CDR1 LGHNA and CDR2 YSLEER. This CDR3 has 15 residues. Here the CDR3 reads CASSQDRDWSRGYTF. In DNA form, the CDR3 reads TGCGCCAGCAGCCAAGATAGGGACTGGTCTCGTGGCTACACCTTC.

V usage is TRBV5-1 and J usage is TRBJ2-1, with 11 bases fitting TRBD2. From germline, CDR1 is SGHRS and CDR2 YFSETQ. Trimming cost V 5 bases and J 5 bases; bases outside gene matches: 6. The CDR3 is 15 amino acids. CDR3 region: CASSLGTSGNNEQFF. The DNA for the CDR3 is TGCGCCAGCAGTCTTGGGACTAGCGGAAACAATGAGCAGTTCTTC. Full variable domain (remainder filled in from reference TRBV5-1 and TRBJ2-1): KAGVTQTPRYLIKTRGQQVTLSCSPISGHRSVSWYQQTPGQGLQFLFEYFSETQRNKGNFPGRFSGRQFSNSRSEMNVSTLELGDSALYLCASSLGTSGNNEQFFGPGTRLTVL.

This CDR3 reads CASSFPSASSTDTQYF. CDR3 DNA sequence: TGTGCCAGCAGCTTCCCTAGCGCCTCTAGCACAGATACGCAGTATTTT. The chain combines TRBV5-4 with TRBJ2-3; a weak D match, TRBD2 (6 bases). V gave up 2 bases and J gave up 0 bases, with 13 bases separating them. This CDR3 is 16 amino acids long. CDR1 is SGHNT and CDR2 is YYREEE in the germline V gene (reference sequence).

The rearrangement joins TRBV7-8 to TRBJ1-3; D perhaps matches TRBD1 (6 bases). The CDR3 has 15 residues. V lost 5 bases, J lost 2 bases, and 13 bases lay in between. Per the germline V gene, CDR1 is SGHVS and CDR2 is FQNEAQ. CDR3 in amino acids: CASSVIKGAGNTIYF. The DNA of the CDR3 is TGTGCCAGCAGCGTGATAAAGGGGGCTGGAAACACCATATATTTT.

This clone is a singleton in its sample. The V and J genes are TRBV19 and TRBJ2-1, with D possibly matching TRBD2 (6 bases). Germline V lookup: CDR1 LNHDA, CDR2 SQIVND (reference sequence). This CDR3 has 15 amino acids. Trimming cost V 1 base and J 5 bases, with 12 bases left between them. This chain's CDR3 is CASSIGREWNNEQFF. The CDR3, as DNA: TGTGCCAGTAGTATAGGTCGGGAGTGGAACAATGAGCAGTTCTTC.

The genes are TRBV19 and TRBJ2-2; 10 bases are a match to TRBD2. The germline V gene encodes CDR1 LNHDA and CDR2 SQIVND (reference sequence). The trim removed 3 bases at V and 8 bases at J, leaving 6 bases unmatched. This CDR3 has 15 residues. The CDR3 reads CASSIKRGGPGELFF. The CDR3 DNA follows: TGTGCCAGTAGTATTAAGCGGGGGGGCCCTGGGGAGCTGTTTTTT.

This chain uses TRBV2 with TRBJ2-7, with no clear D. The CDR3 has 10 amino acids. Looked up from germline, CDR1 is SNHLY and CDR2 is FYNNEI. V lost 9 bases, J lost 2 bases, and 5 bases lay in between. The CDR3 region has the DNA TGTGCCAGTGGCCCCTACGAGCAGTACTTC. Translating gives CASGPYEQYF. Full variable domain (outside the CDR3, taken from reference TRBV2 and TRBJ2-7): EPEVTQTPSHQVTQMGQEVILRCVPISNHLYFYWYRQILGQKVEFLVSFYNNEISEKSEIFDDQFSVERPDGSNFTLKIRSTKLEDSAMYFCASGPYEQYFGPGTRLTVT.

This clone was seen just once. This chain links TRBV27 with TRBJ1-2; 7 positions agree with TRBD1. The CDR3 consists of 14 residues. With 6 bases clipped from V and 2 bases from J, the junction kept 6 bases outside the gene matches. Germline V gene lookup returns CDR1 MNHEY and CDR2 SMNVEV (reference sequence). CDR3 region: CASSRQGSNYGYTF. In DNA, the CDR3 is TGTGCCAGCAGCAGACAGGGATCGAACTATGGCTACACCTTC.

The chain couples TRBV6-1 to TRBJ1-4; 8 bases are a match to TRBD1. The V segment lost 6 bases and the J segment 8 bases; nucleotides outside the gene matches: 8. Germline V gene lookup returns CDR1 MNHNS and CDR2 SASEGT. This CDR3 region has 14 residues. For the CDR3, the DNA is TGTGCCAGCAGAGCCAGGGGGCTTCAAGAAAAACTGTTTTTT. This translates into CASRARGLQEKLFF.

As regards this clone: The junction differs from germline at one of its ends, possibly a read error. V gene TRBV6-1 combines with J gene TRBJ2-7, with 7 bases lining up with TRBD2. Germline loops: CDR1 MNHNS, CDR2 SASEGT. CDR3 size: 15 residues. In nucleotides, the CDR3 is TGTGCCAGCAGTGCGGGGGGACCCCAGTTCTACAAGCAGTACTTC. Its translation is CASSAGGPQFYKQYF.

This clone has only one observation. V and J are TRBV9 and TRBJ1-1; 8 bases are a match to TRBD1. CDR1 is SGDLS, CDR2 YYNGEE, per germline. The CDR3 is 14 amino acids. After removal of 0 bases from V and 3 bases from J, the junction contained 1 base not matched to a gene. Here the CDR3 DNA reads TGTGCCAGCAGCGTAGCAGGGGGCTACACTGAAGCTTTCTTT. Amino acids: CASSVAGGYTEAFF.

The V call is TRBV7-3, the J call TRBJ2-3; D unresolved. Trimming cost V 2 bases and J 8 bases, with 5 bases left between them. The CDR3 spans 11 residues. Germline V gives CDR1 SGHTA, CDR2 FQGTGA. CDR3: CASSLESTQYF. The CDR3 bases are TGTGCCAGCAGCTTAGAGAGTACGCAGTATTTT.

This CDR3 is CASSSRGQGVLANTEAFF. The CDR3 region has the DNA TGTGCCAGCAGCTCGCGGGGGCAGGGAGTGTTGGCGAACACTGAAGCTTTCTTT. The chain is built from TRBV7-2 and TRBJ1-1; TRBD1 might be the D (6 bases). The CDR3 loop spans 18 amino acids. Trimming pared 4 bases from V and 1 base from J, leaving 22 bases between. Germline V gene sequence: CDR1 SGHTA, CDR2 FQGNSA. Based on the CDR3 plus reference TRBV7-2 and TRBJ1-1, the full variable domain is GAGVSQSPSNKVTEKGKDVELRCDPISGHTALYWYRQSLGQGLEFLIYFQGNSAPDKSGLPSDRFSAERTGGSVSTLTIQRTQQEDSAVYLCASSSRGQGVLANTEAFFGQGTRLTVV.

The rearrangement joins TRBV6-4 to TRBJ2-1; TRBD1 matches at 7 bases. CDR1 and CDR2 from the germline V gene are MRHNA and SNTAGT. Losses at the gene ends were 4 bases for V and 4 bases for J; bases not matched to a gene: 7. The CDR3 consists of 15 residues. This CDR3 reads CASSVQTGPYNEQFF. CDR3 DNA: TGTGCCAGCAGTGTCCAGACAGGGCCGTACAATGAGCAGTTCTTC.

This clone was counted a few times. The chain links TRBV4-1 to TRBJ1-6; 7 nucleotides line up with TRBD1. CDR1 and CDR2 from the germline V gene are MGHRA and YSYEKL. V gave up 3 bases and J gave up 5 bases; unmatched junction bases: 4. The CDR3 contains 15 residues. The CDR3 sequence is CASSQADRDNSPLHF. The DNA for the CDR3 is TGCGCCAGCAGCCAGGCAGACAGGGATAATTCACCCCTCCACTTT.

The rearrangement links TRBV28 to TRBJ1-1; D may be TRBD1 (6 bases). The CDR3 is 15 amino acids. Trimming removed 4 bases from V and 1 base from J, with 13 bases in between. Per the germline V gene, CDR1 is MDHEN and CDR2 is SYDVKM. The chain's CDR3 is CASSSAWTANTEAFF. The CDR3 nucleotides read TGTGCCAGCAGTTCGGCCTGGACAGCGAACACTGAAGCTTTCTTT.

The chain carries TRBV5-4 and TRBJ1-1; TRBD1 matches at 8 bases. The V gene's germline CDR1 is SGHNT and CDR2 YYREEE (reference sequence). The CDR3 has 14 residues. After removal of 1 base from V and 5 bases from J, the junction contained 4 bases not matched to a gene. CDR3 amino acids: CASSLQGAGTEAFF. The CDR3 DNA is TGTGCCAGCAGCTTGCAGGGGGCTGGAACTGAAGCTTTCTTT.

This clone was observed many times. This rearrangement joins TRBV4-3 to TRBJ2-2, with TRBD2 matching 7 bases. After removal of 1 base from V and 0 bases from J, the junction contained 11 bases not matched to a gene. This CDR3 spans 19 amino acids. Germline CDR1 LGHNA, CDR2 YSLEER. CDR3 DNA: TGCGCCAGCAGCCAAGCGCCGGGGTCCGGGGGGTCGAACACCGGGGAGCTGTTTTTT. Its protein is CASSQAPGSGGSNTGELFF.

V is TRBV27 and J is TRBJ2-5; tentatively, D is TRBD2 (5 bases). The CDR3 is 15 residues long. Germline-derived CDR1 and CDR2 are MNHEY and SMNVEV (reference sequence). Trimming took 2 bases from V and 4 from J, leaving 14 bases between them. DNA for the CDR3: TGTGCCAGCAGTTTAACGGGAAGACGGGGAGAGACCCAGTACTTC. Its protein is CASSLTGRRGETQYF.

The chain recombines TRBV27 with TRBJ1-1, with 7 positions matching TRBD1. Trimming took 6 bases from V and 5 from J; bases not matched to a gene: 9. The CDR3 is made up of 14 amino acids. Germline CDR1 reads MNHEY; CDR2 reads SMNVEV (reference sequence). Here the CDR3 reads CASSPVRGLTEAFF. The DNA of the CDR3 is TGTGCCAGCAGCCCCGTGAGGGGGCTGACTGAAGCTTTCTTT.

The sample holds one count of this clone. J is TRBJ2-1 and V is TRBV2, with D maybe TRBD2 (6 bases). Deletions cut 8 bases from V and 10 bases from J, with 18 bases between. CDR3 length equals 13 residues. Germline assignment: CDR1 SNHLY and CDR2 FYNNEI. The CDR3 loop is CASVADLSTEQFF. The CDR3 DNA reads as TGTGCCAGCGTAGCGGACCTTTCGACGGAGCAGTTCTTC.

The genes are TRBV6-6 and TRBJ2-1; 7 nucleotides line up with TRBD2. The junction had 3 bases not matched to a gene; V was cut back by 7 bases and J by 3 bases. From germline, CDR1 is MNHNY and CDR2 SVGAGI (reference sequence). The CDR3 length is 13 residues. CDR3: CASTLAVYNEQFF. The CDR3 DNA is TGTGCCAGCACCCTAGCGGTCTACAATGAGCAGTTCTTC.